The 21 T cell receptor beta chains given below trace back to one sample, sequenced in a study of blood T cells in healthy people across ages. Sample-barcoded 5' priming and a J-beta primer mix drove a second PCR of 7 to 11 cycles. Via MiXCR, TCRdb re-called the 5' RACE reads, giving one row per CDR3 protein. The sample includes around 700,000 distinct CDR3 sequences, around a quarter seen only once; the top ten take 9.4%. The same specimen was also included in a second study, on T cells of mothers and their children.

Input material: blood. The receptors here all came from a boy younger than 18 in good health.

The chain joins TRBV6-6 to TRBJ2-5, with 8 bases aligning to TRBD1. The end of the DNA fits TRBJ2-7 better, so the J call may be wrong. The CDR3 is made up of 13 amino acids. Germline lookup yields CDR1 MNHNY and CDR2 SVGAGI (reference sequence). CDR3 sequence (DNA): TGTGCCAGCAGTGTGGACAGGGAGGACGAGCAGTACTTC. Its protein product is CASSVDREDEQYF.

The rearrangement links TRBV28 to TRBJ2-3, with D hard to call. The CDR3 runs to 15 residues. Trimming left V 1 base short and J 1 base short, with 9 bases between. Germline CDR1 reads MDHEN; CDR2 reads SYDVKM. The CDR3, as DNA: TGTGCCAGCAGTTTATTAATGCAGGGCACAGATACGCAGTATTTT. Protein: CASSLLMQGTDTQYF.

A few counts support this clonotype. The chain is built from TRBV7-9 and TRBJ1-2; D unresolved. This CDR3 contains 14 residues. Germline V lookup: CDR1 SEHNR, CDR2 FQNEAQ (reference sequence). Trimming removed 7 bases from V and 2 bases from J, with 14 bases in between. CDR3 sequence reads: CASTETATNYGYTF. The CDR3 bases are TGTGCCAGCACAGAGACGGCCACCAACTATGGCTACACCTTC. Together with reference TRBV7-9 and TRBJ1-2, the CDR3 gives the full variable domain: DTGVSQNPRHKITKRGQNVTFRCDPISEHNRLYWYRQTLGQGPEFLTYFQNEAQLEKSRLLSDRFSAERPKGSFSTLEIQRTEQGDSAMYLCASTETATNYGYTFGSGTRLTVV.

The CDR3 sequence: CSVKRNTEAFF. CDR3 coding DNA: TGCAGCGTTAAGAGGAACACTGAAGCTTTCTTT. The genes are TRBV29-1 and TRBJ1-1; D uncertain. The V end was cut by 5 bases, the J end by 1 base, with 5 bases between. The germline CDR1 and CDR2 sequences are SQVTM and ANQGSEA. The CDR3 is 11 amino acids.

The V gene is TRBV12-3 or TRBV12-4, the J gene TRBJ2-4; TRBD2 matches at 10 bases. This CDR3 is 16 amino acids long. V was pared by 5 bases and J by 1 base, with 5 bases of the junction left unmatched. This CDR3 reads CASSPQAGGAKNIQYF. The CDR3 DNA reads TGTGCCAGCAGTCCCCAAGCGGGGGGGGCCAAAAACATTCAGTACTTC.

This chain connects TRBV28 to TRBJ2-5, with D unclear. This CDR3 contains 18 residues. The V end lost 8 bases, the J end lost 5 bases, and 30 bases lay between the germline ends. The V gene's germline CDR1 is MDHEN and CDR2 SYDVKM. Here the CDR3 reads CASGVGSFGRAPSETQYF. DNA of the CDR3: TGTGCCAGCGGAGTCGGTTCGTTTGGCCGGGCCCCGTCGGAGACCCAGTACTTC.

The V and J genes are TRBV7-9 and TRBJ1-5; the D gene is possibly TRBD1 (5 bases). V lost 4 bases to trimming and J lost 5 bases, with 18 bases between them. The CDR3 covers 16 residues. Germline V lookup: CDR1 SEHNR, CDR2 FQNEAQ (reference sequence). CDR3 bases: TGTGCCAGCAGCTCTCTCCGGGGAGGGGATCATCAGCCCCAGCATTTT. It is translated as CASSSLRGGDHQPQHF.

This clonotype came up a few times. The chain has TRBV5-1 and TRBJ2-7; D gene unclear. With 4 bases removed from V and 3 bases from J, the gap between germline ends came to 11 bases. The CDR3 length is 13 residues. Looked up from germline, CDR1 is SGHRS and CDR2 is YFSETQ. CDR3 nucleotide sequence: TGCGCCAGCAGCACGATGAGTGACTACGAGCAGTACTTC. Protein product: CASSTMSDYEQYF.

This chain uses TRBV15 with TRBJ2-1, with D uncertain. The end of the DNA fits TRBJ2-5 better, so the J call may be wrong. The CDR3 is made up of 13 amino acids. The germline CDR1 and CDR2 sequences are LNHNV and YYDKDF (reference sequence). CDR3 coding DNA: TGTGCCACCAGCAGAGGGGCTCCGGAGACCCAGTACTTC. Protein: CATSRGAPETQYF.

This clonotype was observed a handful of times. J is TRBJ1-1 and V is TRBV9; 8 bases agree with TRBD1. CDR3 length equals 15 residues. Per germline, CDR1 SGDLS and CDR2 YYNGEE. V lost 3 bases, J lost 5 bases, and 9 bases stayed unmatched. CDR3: CASSASGQVRTEAFF. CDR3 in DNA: TGTGCCAGCAGCGCCTCGGGACAGGTACGGACTGAAGCTTTCTTT.

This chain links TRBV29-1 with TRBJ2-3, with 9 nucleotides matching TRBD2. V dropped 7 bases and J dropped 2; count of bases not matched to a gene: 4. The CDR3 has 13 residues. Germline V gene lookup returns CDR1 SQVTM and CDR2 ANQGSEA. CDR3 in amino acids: CSASSGVTDTQYF. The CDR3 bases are TGCAGCGCGTCTAGCGGGGTCACAGATACGCAGTATTTT.

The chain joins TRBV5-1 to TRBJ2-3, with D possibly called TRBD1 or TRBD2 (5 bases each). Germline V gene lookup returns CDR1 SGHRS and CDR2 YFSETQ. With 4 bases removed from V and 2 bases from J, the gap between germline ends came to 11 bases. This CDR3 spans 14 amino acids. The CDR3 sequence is CASSPGRYTDTQYF. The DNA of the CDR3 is TGCGCCAGCAGCCCGGGGCGGTACACAGATACGCAGTATTTT.

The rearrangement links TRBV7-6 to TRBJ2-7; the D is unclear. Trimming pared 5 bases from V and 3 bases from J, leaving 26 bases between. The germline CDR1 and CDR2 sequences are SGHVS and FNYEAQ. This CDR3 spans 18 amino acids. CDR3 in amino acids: CASSRSTLLGSSYYEQYF. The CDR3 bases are TGTGCCAGCAGCAGAAGTACCCTGTTGGGGTCCTCCTACTACGAGCAGTACTTC.

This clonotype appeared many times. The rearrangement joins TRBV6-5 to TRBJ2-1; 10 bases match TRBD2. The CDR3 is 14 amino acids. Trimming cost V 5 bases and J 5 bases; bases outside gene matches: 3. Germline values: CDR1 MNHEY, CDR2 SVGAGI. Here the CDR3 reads CASSRLAGNNEQFF. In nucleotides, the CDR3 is TGTGCCAGCAGTAGACTAGCGGGTAACAATGAGCAGTTCTTC.

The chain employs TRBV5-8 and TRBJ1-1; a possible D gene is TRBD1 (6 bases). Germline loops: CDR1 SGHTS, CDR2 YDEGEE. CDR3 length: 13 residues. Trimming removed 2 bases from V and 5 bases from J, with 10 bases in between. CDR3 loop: CASSFYRVTEAFF. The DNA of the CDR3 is TGTGCCAGCAGCTTTTACAGGGTAACTGAAGCTTTCTTT.

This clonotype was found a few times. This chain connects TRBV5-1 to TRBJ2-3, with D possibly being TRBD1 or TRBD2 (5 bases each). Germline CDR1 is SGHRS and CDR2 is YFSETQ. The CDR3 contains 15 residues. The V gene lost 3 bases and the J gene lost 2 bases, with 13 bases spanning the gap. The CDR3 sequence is CASSSPGTNTDTQYF. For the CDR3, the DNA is TGCGCCAGCAGCTCACCCGGGACGAACACAGATACGCAGTATTTT.

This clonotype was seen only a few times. The CDR3 bases are TGCAGCGTTGGACAAGCGGGGGCAATCTACAATGAGCAGTTCTTC. It encodes CSVGQAGAIYNEQFF. This chain joins TRBV29-1 and TRBJ2-1; TRBD2 matches at 8 bases. CDR1 and CDR2 (germline): SQVTM, ANQGSEA. J gave up 3 bases and V 4 bases, and 8 bases lay outside the gene matches. This CDR3 contains 15 residues.

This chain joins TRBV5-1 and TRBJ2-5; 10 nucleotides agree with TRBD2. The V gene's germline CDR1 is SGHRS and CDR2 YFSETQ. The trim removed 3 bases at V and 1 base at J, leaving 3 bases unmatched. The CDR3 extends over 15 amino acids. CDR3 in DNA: TGCGCCAGCAGCTCTAGCGGGGGCTTCCAAGAGACCCAGTACTTC. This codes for CASSSSGGFQETQYF. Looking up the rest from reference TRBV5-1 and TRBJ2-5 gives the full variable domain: KAGVTQTPRYLIKTRGQQVTLSCSPISGHRSVSWYQQTPGQGLQFLFEYFSETQRNKGNFPGRFSGRQFSNSRSEMNVSTLELGDSALYLCASSSSGGFQETQYFGPGTRLLVL.

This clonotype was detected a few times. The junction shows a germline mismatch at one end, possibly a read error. The CDR3, as DNA: TGTGCCACCAGTGATCCAACCGTGGGGGTATCTAGGGCAGATACGCAGTACTTT. Protein: CATSDPTVGVSRADTQYF. This rearrangement joins TRBV24-1 to TRBJ2-3; possibly TRBD1 or TRBD2 for D (5 bases each). The CDR3 totals 18 residues. Per germline, CDR1 KGHDR and CDR2 SFDVKD.

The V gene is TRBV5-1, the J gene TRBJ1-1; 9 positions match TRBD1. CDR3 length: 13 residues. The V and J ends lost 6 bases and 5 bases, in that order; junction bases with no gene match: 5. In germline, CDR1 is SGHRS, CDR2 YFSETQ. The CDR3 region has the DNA TGCGCCAGCATGGACAGGGGATGGACTGAAGCTTTCTTT. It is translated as CASMDRGWTEAFF.

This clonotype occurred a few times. The DNA for the CDR3 is TGCAGCGGAGGGACTAGCGGGAGTCGAGAGACCCAGTACTTC. This gives the protein CSGGTSGSRETQYF. This chain links TRBV29-1 with TRBJ2-5; 14 bases line up with TRBD2. CDR3 size: 14 residues. Germline CDR1 and CDR2: SQVTM and ANQGSEA. The J segment lost 4 bases and the V segment lost 7 bases, leaving 5 bases of the junction unmatched.